The 25 T cell receptor beta chains below all came from one sample that was sequenced in a study of T-cell memory formation after mild COVID-19. MiXCR was run by TCRdb on the 5' RACE reads, yielding one entry per CDR3 protein. This table has about 270,000 distinct CDR3 sequences, around 17% appearing once. The source material was PBMCs or a T cell subset sorted from them (not recorded which). All receptors derive from a man between 18 and 29 years old who had mild COVID-19 (a few samples of this study predate the infection). Cell type and time point are not known.

CDR3 residues: CASSLVSRTYEQYF. The CDR3 coding sequence is TGTGCCAGCAGTTTAGTGAGCCGGACTTACGAGCAGTACTTC. The V and J genes are TRBV12-3 or TRBV12-4 and TRBJ2-7; perhaps TRBD2 as D (5 bases). The CDR3 is made up of 14 amino acids. V lost 1 base and J 4 bases, leaving 11 bases between the germline ends.

The chain is built from TRBV4-2 and TRBJ1-6; D is undetermined. The CDR3 runs to 13 residues. Trimming removed 0 bases at V and 7 bases at J, with 4 bases between. The germline CDR1 and CDR2 sequences are LGHNA and YNFKEQ. Written as DNA, the CDR3 is TGTGCCAGCAGCCAAGAAGACAATTCACCCCTCCACTTT. This encodes CASSQEDNSPLHF.

This clonotype was seen ten or more times. V usage is TRBV5-5 and J usage is TRBJ2-1; 10 bases fit TRBD2. Germline V gives CDR1 SGHKS, CDR2 YYEKEE (reference sequence). CDR3 length: 18 residues. With 1 base clipped from V and 8 bases from J, the junction kept 15 bases outside the gene matches. In DNA form, the CDR3 reads TGTGCCAGCAGCTTGAATGGGTGGACTAGCGGTCCCTGGGATGAGCAGTTCTTC. This sequence encodes CASSLNGWTSGPWDEQFF.

The table lists this clonotype with a few counts. The gene calls are TRBV9 and TRBJ2-2, with D possibly TRBD2 on 5 matching bases. The CDR3 is 16 amino acids. CDR1 and CDR2 from the germline V gene are SGDLS and YYNGEE. The ends were cut back, 4 bases at V and 4 bases at J, with 17 bases in the middle. CDR3 sequence: CASSFRGSSGTGELFF. The CDR3 nucleotides read TGTGCCAGCAGCTTTCGGGGTTCTTCGGGCACCGGGGAGCTGTTTTTT.

This sequence joins TRBV18 and TRBJ2-5; no clear D. V lost 3 bases and J 1 base, leaving 6 bases between the germline ends. This CDR3 has 13 amino acids. Germline V gene sequence: CDR1 KGHSH, CDR2 LQKENI. The CDR3 spells CASSPNGQETQYF. In DNA form, the CDR3 reads TGTGCCAGCTCACCGAACGGCCAAGAGACCCAGTACTTC.

The chain employs TRBV6-2 or TRBV6-3 and TRBJ2-1; D is ambiguous. The CDR3 has 13 residues. Trimming shortened V by 4 bases and J by 11 bases, and 15 bases separated the two germline ends. CDR1 MNHEY and CDR2 SVGEGT come from the germline V gene. The CDR3 loop reads CASSLGPMIQQFF. The CDR3 DNA reads as TGTGCCAGCAGTTTGGGTCCTATGATTCAGCAGTTCTTC.

The table lists this clonotype with a few counts. J is TRBJ2-3 and V is TRBV6-6; 8 bases map to TRBD1. Germline trimming cut 6 bases from V and 0 bases from J; bases unmatched to any gene: 8. This CDR3 has 16 residues. Germline V lookup: CDR1 MNHNY, CDR2 SVGAGI (reference sequence). This CDR3 reads CASRHHQGASTDTQYF. For the CDR3, the DNA is TGTGCCAGCAGACACCACCAGGGGGCAAGCACAGATACGCAGTATTTT.

This clonotype was detected only once. The chain couples TRBV20-1 to TRBJ2-1; no reliable D call. CDR1 and CDR2 from the germline V gene are DFQATT and SNEGSKA (reference sequence). CDR3 length: 12 amino acids. The V and J ends lost 2 bases and 0 bases respectively, with 2 bases between them. The CDR3 sequence: CSARYSYNEQFF. The CDR3 DNA follows: TGCAGTGCTAGATACTCCTACAATGAGCAGTTCTTC.

This clonotype was observed a handful of times. V usage is TRBV7-9 and J usage is TRBJ1-6; D might be TRBD1 (6 bases). The CDR3 contains 14 residues. V was trimmed by 7 bases and J by 7 bases, leaving 14 bases between them. CDR1 SEHNR and CDR2 FQNEAQ come from the germline V gene (reference sequence). The CDR3 region has the DNA TGTGCCAGCACCAGGGCAGGGGAAAATTCACCCCTCCACTTT. It yields the protein CASTRAGENSPLHF.

The rearrangement uses TRBV10-2 and TRBJ2-1; D remains ambiguous. Germline CDR1 is WSHSY and CDR2 is SAAADI. The CDR3 runs 13 residues. V was shortened by 6 bases and J by 3 bases, with 9 bases between the two germline ends. CDR3 coding DNA: TGCGCCAGCAGGGACGTAAGCTACAATGAGCAGTTCTTC. It is translated as CASRDVSYNEQFF.

This clonotype was detected only a few times. This chain uses TRBV20-1 with TRBJ2-3, with 8 bases aligning to TRBD2. V trimming: 6 bases; J trimming: 2 bases; junction bases outside the gene matches: 7. The CDR3 sequence is 14 residues long. Germline CDR1 DFQATT, CDR2 SNEGSKA (reference sequence). CDR3 in amino acids: CSAYGGAYTDTQYF. The CDR3 nucleotides are TGCAGTGCATACGGGGGGGCTTACACAGATACGCAGTATTTT.

This clonotype was seen a few times. The rearrangement links TRBV4-2 to TRBJ2-1, with D possibly matching TRBD2 (5 bases). Between the trimmed V and J ends, which lost 4 bases and 7 bases, there was a span of 14 bases. CDR3 length: 14 residues. Germline CDR1 is LGHNA and CDR2 is YNFKEQ. The CDR3 region has the DNA TGTGCCAGCAGCCCCGAAGACGGGATAAATGAGCAGTTCTTC. Its translation is CASSPEDGINEQFF.

This clonotype showed up just a few times. The chain has TRBV6-2 or TRBV6-3 and TRBJ2-3; 10 positions match TRBD1. Germline trimming cut 6 bases from V and 3 bases from J; bases unmatched to any gene: 9. The CDR3 has 16 residues. Germline CDR1 is MNHEY and CDR2 is SVGEGT. CDR3 DNA sequence: TGTGCCAGCAGCCCCCCATTGGGACAGGGGACAGATACGCAGTATTTT. It translates to CASSPPLGQGTDTQYF.

This sequence joins TRBV12-3 or TRBV12-4 and TRBJ1-4; D gene unclear. Trimming stripped 4 bases from V and 6 bases from J, with 15 bases between. This CDR3 contains 15 residues. The CDR3 loop is CASSSRGFRDEKLFF. Here the CDR3 DNA reads TGTGCCAGCAGTTCCCGGGGTTTTAGGGATGAAAAACTGTTTTTT.

This clonotype was observed a handful of times. The V call is TRBV30, the J call TRBJ2-3; 10 nucleotides match TRBD2. Germline-derived CDR1 and CDR2 are GTSNPN and SVGIG (reference sequence). The CDR3 spans 16 residues. V was clipped by 2 bases and J by 1 base; unmatched bases: 6. For the CDR3, the DNA is TGTGCCTGGAGTTTAACCGGGACTAGCGGCACAGATACGCAGTATTTT. It is translated as CAWSLTGTSGTDTQYF.

This clonotype was detected a few times. V and J are TRBV4-1 and TRBJ2-1, with no clear D. V dropped 1 base and J dropped 9 bases, with 7 bases sitting between them. The length of the CDR3 is 12 residues. Germline values: CDR1 MGHRA, CDR2 YSYEKL. CDR3 sequence: CASSQVIGEQFF. CDR3 nucleotide sequence: TGCGCCAGCAGCCAAGTGATCGGTGAGCAGTTCTTC.

The V and J genes are TRBV7-6 and TRBJ2-7, with a tentative D call TRBD2 (7 bases). The CDR3 sequence is 13 residues long. Looked up from germline, CDR1 is SGHVS and CDR2 is FNYEAQ. V lost 5 bases, J lost 6 bases, and 14 bases lay in between. The CDR3 DNA reads TGTGCCAGCAGCCCTTCGGGGGGCCCCGAGCAGTACTTC. Translated: CASSPSGGPEQYF.

This clonotype was seen only a few times. This chain joins TRBV29-1 and TRBJ2-3; D is unresolved. Trimming removed 5 bases at V and 0 bases at J, with 12 bases between. This CDR3 is built from 14 residues. Per germline, CDR1 SQVTM and CDR2 ANQGSEA. The CDR3 loop reads CSVSETASTDTQYF. The DNA of the CDR3 is TGCAGCGTTTCAGAGACGGCTAGCACAGATACGCAGTATTTT.

The chain recombines TRBV20-1 with TRBJ2-3, with D maybe TRBD2 (6 bases). Germline CDR1 and CDR2: DFQATT and SNEGSKA (reference sequence). The CDR3 has 15 amino acids. Deletions cut 1 base from V and 0 bases from J, with 11 bases between. CDR3 nucleotides: TGCAGTGCTAGAGCACCAGGGACTAGCACAGATACGCAGTATTTT. Translation: CSARAPGTSTDTQYF.

The table lists this clonotype with many counts. V usage is TRBV20-1 and J usage is TRBJ2-1; D uncertain. Trimming removed 6 bases at V and 6 bases at J, with 12 bases between. The CDR3 extends over 12 amino acids. Germline lookup yields CDR1 DFQATT and CDR2 SNEGSKA (reference sequence). Here the CDR3 reads CSADRRLNEQFF. The DNA for the CDR3 is TGCAGTGCGGACCGACGGCTCAATGAGCAGTTCTTC.

The CDR3 sequence is CASSQARGYTDTQYF. The CDR3 DNA sequence: TGTGCCAGCAGCCAAGCCCGCGGGTACACAGATACGCAGTATTTT. V is TRBV4-2 and J is TRBJ2-3, with D perhaps matching TRBD2 (5 bases). Germline V gene sequence: CDR1 LGHNA, CDR2 YNFKEQ. The V and J ends lost 1 base and 2 bases respectively, with 10 bases between them. The CDR3 runs 15 residues.

This clonotype has a count of ten or more. The rearrangement uses TRBV6-5 and TRBJ2-7; TRBD1 matches 8 bases. The CDR3 totals 13 residues. V gave up 9 bases and J gave up 0 bases; unmatched junction bases: 4. Germline V gene data show CDR1 as MNHEY and CDR2 as SVGAGI. The CDR3 spells CASRDRSSYEQYF. Written as DNA, the CDR3 is TGTGCCAGTCGGGACAGGAGCTCCTACGAGCAGTACTTC.

This rearrangement joins TRBV6-2 or TRBV6-3 to TRBJ2-6; 12 bases line up with TRBD1. The V gene's germline CDR1 is MNHEY and CDR2 SVGEGT. The J segment lost 0 bases and the V segment lost 7 bases, leaving 7 bases of the junction unmatched. This CDR3 is 18 amino acids long. The CDR3, as DNA: TGTGCCAGCAAGACCGGGACAGGGGGCCTCTCTGGGGCCAACGTCCTGACTTTC. This sequence encodes CASKTGTGGLSGANVLTF.

This clonotype came up many times. The V call is TRBV7-2, the J call TRBJ1-4, with D possibly matching TRBD1 (5 bases). Trimming pared 8 bases from V and 0 bases from J, leaving 7 bases between. The CDR3 is 13 residues long. CDR1 SGHTA and CDR2 FQGNSA come from the germline V gene. Here the CDR3 reads CASQTATNEKLFF. The CDR3 DNA follows: TGTGCCAGCCAGACAGCAACTAATGAAAAACTGTTTTTT.

This clonotype occurred many times. This sequence joins TRBV6-5 and TRBJ2-7; the match to TRBD1 covers 11 bases. CDR3 length: 16 amino acids. Per the germline V gene, CDR1 is MNHEY and CDR2 is SVGAGI. Trimming removed 2 bases from V and 0 bases from J; junction bases left unmatched: 3. The CDR3 sequence: CASSYGGTGGSYEQYF. The CDR3, as DNA: TGTGCCAGCAGTTACGGCGGGACAGGGGGCTCCTACGAGCAGTACTTC.